This T cell receptor beta chain emerged from a study of T cells in Graves' hyperthyroidism and ophthalmopathy (dated by TCRdb to the late 2010s). General notes on the study: Peripheral blood was sampled at the time of initial diagnosis, prior to any treatment. To identify TCR V-J signatures that set the groups apart, the researchers used a discovery cohort of roughly 100 patients, made up of 40 to 45 with Graves' ophthalmopathy and some 55 with stable Graves' hyperthyroidism. Whether ophthalmopathy could be predicted prospectively was tested in an independent validation cohort made up of under 20 hyperthyroidism patients plus 17 patients who later progressed to ophthalmopathy. The approximately 100 discovery patients were randomly divided into training and test sets at a 7:3 ratio. The study also compared thyroid tissue and blood T-cell repertoires from roughly 6 Graves' hyperthyroidism patients. After blood sampling, hyperthyroidism patients were treated with methimazole at a starting dose of 30 mg daily, and ophthalmopathy patients were treated with high-dose intravenous methylprednisolone. TCR Vbeta CDR3 sequencing of approximately 140 peripheral blood samples (approximately 44 ophthalmopathy, some 75 hyperthyroidism and about 17 progressor patients) is reported in the paper.

The TCR beta CDR3 regions were amplified from the RNA transcripts. The first round of RT-PCR for the TCR CDR3 was performed with the HTBI primer set and the Qiagen OneStep RT-PCR kit. A second multiplex PCR round built the libraries, followed by size selection and purification. Sequencing of the libraries was done on an Illumina HiSeq2000 using paired-end 100 bp reads. The published analysis was carried out like this. Raw data were processed with SOAPnuke, discarding reads with adapters, uncalled bases, mean Phred below 15, or no exact constant-primer or identifier match. High-quality paired reads were merged with COPE v1.2.5, and unique nucleotide sequences were defined as clonotypes. MiTCR v1.1 was used to align the clonotypes against IMGT TRBV, TRBD and TRBJ reference segments. The analysis was restricted to V-J combinations with a frequency above 0.0001, which together covered 99% to 99.2% of the repertoires. The TCS score was defined as F50 (clonal expansion) divided by E x V (chaos), with BLOSUM62-based TCRdist calculated between CDR3 peptides within each V-J. Welch's t-statistics and random forest reduced some 510 V-J features to fewer than 15, which were used in a naive Bayes classifier (R e1071). TCRdb trimmed public reads at Q25 via fastp, called clones via MiXCR and kept in-frame beta chains. Each CDR3 protein gets just one entry, which takes the most common genes and DNA from the rows behind it. TCRdb's processing, not the study's, gives the V and J calls here. This sample holds some 210,000 distinct CDR3 sequences; under 20% were observed only once. 50% of the sample is taken by the ten largest.

Overall study results and their limits: Blood samples also contained most of the expanded thyroid clonotypes (frequency above 0.001), which suggests that blood repertoires may reflect thyroid immune responses. No statistical method was used to fix the sample size in advance, and group allocation was not hidden from the investigators. Ophthalmopathy was separated from stable hyperthyroidism by a 13 V-J signature model, with approximately 90% sensitivity and about 81% specificity obtained in cross-validation and 80%/75% obtained in testing. In validation, progression to ophthalmopathy was predicted by the model with around 70% sensitivity and about 72% specificity, a median of approximately 6.5 months before onset.

Regarding this clonotype: Its cognate antigen has yet to be identified. No base qualities exist here, and no much larger clone lies one base off it.

Stable Graves' hyperthyroidism was defined as the absence of progression to ophthalmopathy over 18 months of follow-up. Hyperthyroidism patients were newly diagnosed, with disease duration under 2 months, and aged 18 to 65 years. Patients with uncontrolled infections, other autoimmune diseases, pregnancy or lactation were excluded. Diagnoses were based on clinical symptoms, serum thyroxine and TRAb, thyroid ultrasound and orbital computed tomography. PBMCs were isolated from 10 ml of fresh peripheral blood by Ficoll-Paque density gradient centrifugation. Total RNA was extracted with Trizol reagent, and quality was checked on an Agilent 2100 Bioanalyzer. V loses 2 bases of germline sequence and J loses 0 bases, and the interval between the two ends is 5 bases. The germline V gene supplies CDR1 SGHDN and CDR2 FVKESK. From the cysteine through the phenylalanine, the CDR3 covers 14 amino acids. Of the read, only the CDR3 DNA is kept; its 42 bases are in frame from base 1.

The chain joins TRBV14 to TRBJ1-3; the D gene is not confidently resolved. This TCR came from a man aged 45-65 years with Graves' hyperthyroidism. What was sequenced was blood. The CDR3 reads as follows: CASSQLASGNTIYF. The DNA is as follows: TGTGCCAGCAGCCAACTGGCCTCTGGAAACACCATATATTTT.